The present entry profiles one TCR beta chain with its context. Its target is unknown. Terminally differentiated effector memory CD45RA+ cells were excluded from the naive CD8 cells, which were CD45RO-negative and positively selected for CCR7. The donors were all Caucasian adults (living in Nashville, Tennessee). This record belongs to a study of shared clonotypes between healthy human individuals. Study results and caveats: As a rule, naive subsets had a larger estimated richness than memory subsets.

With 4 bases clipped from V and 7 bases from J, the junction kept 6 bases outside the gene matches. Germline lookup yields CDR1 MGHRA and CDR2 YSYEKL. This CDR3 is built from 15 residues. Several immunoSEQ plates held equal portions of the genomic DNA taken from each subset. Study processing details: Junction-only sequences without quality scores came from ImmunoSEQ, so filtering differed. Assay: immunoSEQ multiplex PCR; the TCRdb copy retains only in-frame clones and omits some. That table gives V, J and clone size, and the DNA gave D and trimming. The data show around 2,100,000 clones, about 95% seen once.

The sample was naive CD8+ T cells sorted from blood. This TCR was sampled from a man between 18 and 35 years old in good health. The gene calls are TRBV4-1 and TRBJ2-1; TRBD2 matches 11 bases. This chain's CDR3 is CASSLTSGSINEQFF. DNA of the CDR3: TGCGCCAGCAGCCTCACTAGCGGGAGTATTAATGAGCAGTTCTTC.